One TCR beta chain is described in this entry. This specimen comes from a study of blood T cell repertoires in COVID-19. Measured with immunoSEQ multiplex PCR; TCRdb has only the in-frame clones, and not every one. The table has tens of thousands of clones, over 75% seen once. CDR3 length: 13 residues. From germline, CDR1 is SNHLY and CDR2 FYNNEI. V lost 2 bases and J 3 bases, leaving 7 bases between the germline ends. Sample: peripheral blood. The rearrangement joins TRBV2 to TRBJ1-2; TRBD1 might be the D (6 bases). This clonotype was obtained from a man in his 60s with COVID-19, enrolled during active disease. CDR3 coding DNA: TGTGCCAGCAGTGAAAACAGGGACTATGGCTACACCTTC. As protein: CASSENRDYGYTF.